These 30 T cell receptor beta chains were all obtained from the same sample, sequenced in a study of a mutant IDH1 vaccine in newly diagnosed glioma. Clones were sequenced by immunoSEQ multiplex PCR, and TCRdb holds only the in-frame ones, with some missing. Counted here are roughly 130,000 clones, around three quarters occurring once; the ten biggest clones make up 4.5% to 7%. Antigen specificity for these receptors is unknown. The time point is: week 11, during vaccination. Every vaccine dose comprised 300 ug of mutant IDH1 20-mer peptide plus topical imiquimod. This material consisted of PBMCs, taken from a glioma patient whose treatment included an IDH1 peptide vaccine. The source is a man aged 35-49 years with glioma.

This chain links TRBV30 with TRBJ2-2; D is possibly TRBD2 (5 bases). V lost 0 bases and J 5 bases, leaving 7 bases between the germline ends. This CDR3 contains 13 residues. Looked up from germline, CDR1 is GTSNPN and CDR2 is SVGIG (reference sequence). The DNA for the CDR3 is TGTGCCTGGAGTGTAGGAGGTACCGGGGAGCTGTTTTTT. Translated: CAWSVGGTGELFF.

This clone was seen a handful of times. The chain recombines TRBV21-1 with TRBJ1-5; TRBD1, the D gene given by the table, was not confirmed from the DNA. TRBV21-1 is a pseudogene. The CDR3 has 19 residues. The CDR3 protein is CASSPRQGAPPLGEQPQHF. Here the CDR3 DNA reads TGTGCCAGCAGCCCACGCCAGGGGGCGCCACCCTTAGGGGAACAGCCCCAGCATTTT.

The chain joins TRBV7-9 to TRBJ2-1; TRBD1 is a possible D gene (6 bases). CDR3 length equals 17 residues. The germline V and J ends were trimmed by 5 bases and 2 bases, with 19 bases remaining between them. Germline CDR1 and CDR2: SEHNR and FQNEAQ (reference sequence). In nucleotides, the CDR3 is TGTGCCAGCAGCCGCCGCAGGGGAGTTCGGGCCTACAATGAGCAGTTCTTC. The encoded protein is CASSRRRGVRAYNEQFF. The complete variable domain, with remaining parts taken from reference TRBV7-9 and TRBJ2-1, reads DTGVSQNPRHKITKRGQNVTFRCDPISEHNRLYWYRQTLGQGPEFLTYFQNEAQLEKSRLLSDRFSAERPKGSFSTLEIQRTEQGDSAMYLCASSRRRGVRAYNEQFFGPGTRLTVL.

V is TRBV27 and J is TRBJ2-1; D remains ambiguous. The CDR3 runs 16 residues. Trimming removed 0 bases from V and 0 bases from J, with 9 bases in between. Germline V lookup: CDR1 MNHEY, CDR2 SMNVEV (reference sequence). This chain's CDR3 is CASSLSTGLSYNEQFF. The CDR3 DNA sequence: TGTGCCAGCAGTTTATCAACGGGTCTCTCCTACAATGAGCAGTTCTTC.

The gene calls are TRBV9 and TRBJ1-3, with D unclear. The germline CDR1 and CDR2 sequences are SGDLS and YYNGEE. The length of the CDR3 is 15 residues. V was cut by 0 bases and J by 4 bases, with 11 bases left in between. CDR3 region: CASSVVPLGGNTIYF. DNA for the CDR3: TGTGCCAGCAGCGTAGTCCCCCTGGGGGGAAACACCATATATTTT.

In this sample, this clone turned up once. The gene calls are TRBV6-1 and TRBJ1-5, with 8 bases lining up with TRBD1. Trimming removed 7 bases from V and 3 bases from J; junction bases left unmatched: 8. Germline V gene data show CDR1 as MNHNS and CDR2 as SASEGT. The CDR3 has 15 residues. The CDR3 is CASNAGTGFNQPQHF. CDR3 in DNA: TGTGCCAGCAACGCCGGGACAGGATTCAATCAGCCCCAGCATTTT.

The chain employs TRBV11-2 and TRBJ1-6; TRBD1 matches 9 bases. The CDR3 is 14 amino acids. Germline assignment: CDR1 SGHAT and CDR2 FQNNGV. Trimming removed 5 bases from V and 6 bases from J; junction bases left unmatched: 2. For the CDR3, the DNA is TGTGCCAGCAGCCTGGGACAGGGTAATTCACCCCTCCACTTT. Its protein is CASSLGQGNSPLHF.

The V and J genes are TRBV7-2 and TRBJ2-1; the D is unclear. The V gene lost 5 bases and the J gene lost 10 bases, with 9 bases spanning the gap. The CDR3 loop spans 11 amino acids. CDR1 SGHTA and CDR2 FQGNSA come from the germline V gene. In DNA, the CDR3 is TGTGCCAGCAGCCCACGGTCGGAGCAGTTCTTC. Translated, it gives CASSPRSEQFF.

CDR3 nucleotide sequence: TGTGCCAGCAGCTTGTGGGATGAGCAGTTCTTC. Its protein product is CASSLWDEQFF. V usage is TRBV5-4 and J usage is TRBJ2-1; D call uncertain. The germline CDR1 and CDR2 sequences are SGHNT and YYREEE (reference sequence). This CDR3 comprises 11 residues. V lost 1 base and J 8 bases, leaving 4 bases between the germline ends.

J is TRBJ2-3 and V is TRBV4-2; D may be TRBD2 (5 bases). CDR3 size: 14 residues. The V and J ends lost 1 base and 6 bases respectively, with 11 bases between them. The germline V gene has CDR1 LGHNA and CDR2 YNFKEQ. The CDR3 region has the DNA TGTGCCAGCAGCCAAGGAGCGGACGCGGATACGCAGTATTTT. It codes for CASSQGADADTQYF.

The rearrangement uses TRBV5-1 and TRBJ2-7; maybe TRBD1 (5 bases). Germline loops: CDR1 SGHRS, CDR2 YFSETQ. This CDR3 region has 13 residues. V was shortened by 4 bases and J by 1 base, with 9 bases between the two germline ends. The CDR3 sequence is CASSPDRSYEQYF. CDR3 nucleotide sequence: TGCGCCAGCAGCCCTGACAGATCCTACGAGCAGTACTTC. The whole variable domain, remainder taken from reference TRBV5-1 and TRBJ2-7, is KAGVTQTPRYLIKTRGQQVTLSCSPISGHRSVSWYQQTPGQGLQFLFEYFSETQRNKGNFPGRFSGRQFSNSRSEMNVSTLELGDSALYLCASSPDRSYEQYFGPGTRLTVT.

The CDR3 protein is CASSYDLTSMTQYF. The CDR3 nucleotides read TGTGCCAGCAGTTATGACCTTACTAGTATGACGCAGTATTTT. The V gene is TRBV6-5, the J gene TRBJ2-3, with D perhaps matching TRBD2 (5 bases). This CDR3 contains 14 residues. V was cut by 3 bases and J by 9 bases, with 16 bases left in between. The germline V gene encodes CDR1 MNHEY and CDR2 SVGAGI.

The CDR3 sequence: CASSVLLTGSFADTQYF. As DNA, the CDR3 is TGTGCCAGCAGCGTCCTGCTGACAGGGAGTTTTGCAGATACGCAGTATTTT. The chain links TRBV9 to TRBJ2-3, with 7 bases matching TRBD1. Germline CDR1 and CDR2: SGDLS and YYNGEE. V was clipped by 2 bases and J by 4 bases; unmatched bases: 13. The CDR3 extends over 17 amino acids.

This chain connects TRBV9 to TRBJ2-1, with a tentative D call TRBD2 (5 bases). The ends were cut back, 4 bases at V and 0 bases at J, with 14 bases in the middle. The CDR3 is 16 residues long. From germline, CDR1 is SGDLS and CDR2 YYNGEE. The CDR3 nucleotides are TGTGCCAGCAGCCCTCGAGCGGACCTCTCCTACAATGAGCAGTTCTTC. Protein: CASSPRADLSYNEQFF.

J is TRBJ2-1 and V is TRBV4-2, with D tentatively TRBD2 (6 bases). Germline-derived CDR1 and CDR2 are LGHNA and YNFKEQ. The CDR3 runs to 13 residues. Trimming stripped 3 bases from V and 8 bases from J, with 11 bases between. The CDR3 is CASSQTSSDEQFF. The CDR3 DNA reads TGTGCCAGCAGCCAGACTAGTTCAGATGAGCAGTTCTTC.

The genes are TRBV14 and TRBJ2-1; 10 nucleotides align to TRBD2. Germline V gives CDR1 SGHDN, CDR2 FVKESK. After removal of 4 bases from V and 3 bases from J, the junction contained 15 bases not matched to a gene. This CDR3 is built from 19 residues. CDR3: CASSLLPEASGRLYNEQFF. CDR3 bases: TGTGCCAGCAGCCTTCTCCCGGAGGCTAGCGGGAGACTCTACAATGAGCAGTTCTTC.

Here the CDR3 DNA reads TGCGCCAGCAGCCTACCGGACAGAAACACTGAAGCTTTCTTT. Translating it yields CASSLPDRNTEAFF. The chain has TRBV5-1 and TRBJ1-1; the D gene is possibly TRBD1 (6 bases). The CDR3 runs to 14 residues. The V and J ends lost 4 bases and 2 bases respectively, with 12 bases between them. Germline lookup yields CDR1 SGHRS and CDR2 YFSETQ.

This chain joins TRBV18 and TRBJ2-2; the D is unclear. CDR3 length: 13 amino acids. V lost 7 bases and J lost 5, with 11 bases in between. The germline V gene has CDR1 KGHSH and CDR2 LQKENI. As DNA, the CDR3 is TGTGCCAGCTATTCTTACAAGACCGGGGAGCTGTTTTTT. It codes for CASYSYKTGELFF.

This chain links TRBV21-1 with TRBJ1-2. TRBV21-1 is marked as a pseudogene. The CDR3 totals 13 residues. The CDR3 DNA reads as TGTGCCAGCAGCAAAGGGGAGGGATTAGGCTACACCTTC. It is translated as CASSKGEGLGYTF.

The J gene is TRBJ1-1, the V gene TRBV18; D might be TRBD1 (5 bases). Trimming took off 5 bases at V and 8 bases at J, with 9 bases between the two ends. Looked up from germline, CDR1 is KGHSH and CDR2 is LQKENI. CDR3 length equals 11 residues. Here the CDR3 reads CASSDSPEAFF. The CDR3 nucleotides read TGTGCCAGCTCAGACAGCCCCGAAGCTTTCTTT.

V is TRBV10-3 and J is TRBJ2-1; D might be TRBD1 (5 bases). In germline, CDR1 is ENHRY, CDR2 SYGVKD. V was pared by 2 bases and J by 7 bases, with 12 bases between. The CDR3 is 14 residues long. The CDR3 sequence is CAISEEQGRNEQFF. CDR3 DNA sequence: TGTGCCATCAGTGAGGAGCAGGGTAGGAATGAGCAGTTCTTC.

The chain is built from TRBV5-8 and TRBJ2-2; D might be TRBD2 (5 bases). Germline V gene data show CDR1 as SGHTS and CDR2 as YDEGEE. V lost 2 bases and J lost 6, with 14 bases in between. The length of the CDR3 is 15 residues. CDR3 in DNA: TGTGCCAGCAGCTTACAGAGGAGGTTAGCCGGGGAGCTGTTTTTT. As protein: CASSLQRRLAGELFF.

V is TRBV30 and J is TRBJ2-1, with 12 bases aligning to TRBD2. CDR1 is GTSNPN and CDR2 is SVGIG in the germline V gene (reference sequence). V shed 0 bases and J 4 bases; nucleotides not matched to a gene: 7. The CDR3 length is 17 residues. This CDR3 is CAWSVRASGRAYNEQFF. DNA for the CDR3: TGTGCCTGGAGTGTCCGGGCTAGCGGGAGGGCGTACAATGAGCAGTTCTTC.

The V and J genes are TRBV30 and TRBJ2-5; TRBD2 matches at 7 bases. This CDR3 contains 14 residues. V shed 2 bases and J 4 bases; nucleotides not matched to a gene: 7. Germline CDR1 reads GTSNPN; CDR2 reads SVGIG (reference sequence). In DNA form, the CDR3 reads TGTGCCTGGAGTCGGACTAGGCGGGTAGAGACCCAGTACTTC. This translates into CAWSRTRRVETQYF.

The J gene is TRBJ1-2, the V gene TRBV4-2, with 7 nucleotides matching TRBD1. CDR3 length equals 15 residues. Germline loops: CDR1 LGHNA, CDR2 YNFKEQ. Trimming removed 0 bases from V and 5 bases from J; junction bases left unmatched: 6. The CDR3 DNA follows: TGTGCCAGCAGCCAAGATTTCGCAGGGGGATATGGCTACACCTTC. It specifies CASSQDFAGGYGYTF.

The V call is TRBV2, the J call TRBJ2-1, with D uncertain. Germline values: CDR1 SNHLY, CDR2 FYNNEI. This CDR3 spans 11 amino acids. Deletions cut 6 bases from V and 5 bases from J, with 5 bases between. The DNA for the CDR3 is TGTGCCAGCAGATACAACAATGAGCAGTTCTTC. This gives the protein CASRYNNEQFF.

The chain employs TRBV5-1 and TRBJ1-2; 9 bases map to TRBD1. CDR1 is SGHRS, CDR2 YFSETQ, per germline. V gave up 3 bases and J gave up 8 bases; unmatched junction bases: 11. The CDR3 contains 15 residues. CDR3 loop: CASSSNPGQGMGYTF. In DNA, the CDR3 is TGCGCCAGCAGCTCCAATCCGGGACAGGGCATGGGCTACACCTTC. The variable domain in full, completed from reference TRBV5-1 and TRBJ1-2, reads KAGVTQTPRYLIKTRGQQVTLSCSPISGHRSVSWYQQTPGQGLQFLFEYFSETQRNKGNFPGRFSGRQFSNSRSEMNVSTLELGDSALYLCASSSNPGQGMGYTFGSGTRLTVV.

V gene TRBV12-5 combines with J gene TRBJ1-1; no firm D call. The CDR3 spans 17 residues. V lost 2 bases and J 0 bases, leaving 16 bases between the germline ends. Germline values: CDR1 LGHNT, CDR2 FRNRAP. The CDR3 DNA sequence: TGTGCTAGTGGTTTGCAGGCAGGACCCCGAGTGAACACTGAAGCTTTCTTT. Translating it yields CASGLQAGPRVNTEAFF.

The rearrangement uses TRBV10-2 and TRBJ2-3; D possibly corresponds to TRBD2 (5 bases). Germline-derived CDR1 and CDR2 are WSHSY and SAAADI. This CDR3 has 16 amino acids. Trimming took off 0 bases at V and 1 base at J, with 11 bases between the two ends. CDR3: CASSESIRGGTDTQYF. CDR3 coding DNA: TGCGCCAGCAGTGAGTCGATCCGGGGAGGCACAGATACGCAGTATTTT.

This clone was observed a handful of times. The CDR3 DNA sequence: TGCGCCAGCAGCCAAGCATTAAAGCGCAGCTCCTACGAGCAGTACTTC. Protein product: CASSQALKRSSYEQYF. This rearrangement joins TRBV4-1 to TRBJ2-7; D ambiguous. Trimming removed 1 base at V and 0 bases at J, with 13 bases between. From germline, CDR1 is MGHRA and CDR2 YSYEKL. The CDR3 is made up of 16 amino acids.